The rows below give T cell receptor beta chains drawn from one sample of a study of shared clonotypes between healthy human individuals. Here immunoSEQ multiplex PCR was the method, and the copy in TCRdb shows in-frame clones only, minus some. The sample yields 2 million to 2.5 million clones, approximately 94% seen once. The sequenced sample was naive CD4+ T cells from PBMCs. The receptors come from a man between 18 and 29 years old in good health. Some clones in this sample may be carry-over from other donors' samples. Each CDR3 is given with its conserved first and last residue. A D gene is named only where the DNA matches it firmly. The size entry is marked missing in some rows and otherwise reads once, few, many or a size class.

CDR3aa | CDR3nt | d_gene | j_gene | v_gene | abundance | len
CSTRRVGEQYF | TGCAGTACACGCAGGGTTGGCGAGCAGTACTTC | NA | TRBJ2-7 | TRBV20-1 | once | 11
CASSLWTGNQGEQFF | TGTGCCAGCAGCCTGTGGACAGGGAATCAAGGGGAGCAGTTCTTC | TRBD1 | TRBJ2-1 | TRBV7-8 | NA | 15
CASSESRPGVRETQYF | TGCGCCAGCAGTGAGTCGAGGCCAGGGGTTCGGGAGACCCAGTACTTC | NA | TRBJ2-5 | TRBV10-1 | NA | 16
CAISEAFLGQGGNQPQHF | TGTGCCATCAGTGAGGCCTTTTTGGGACAGGGGGGAAATCAGCCCCAGCATTTT | TRBD1 | TRBJ1-5 | TRBV10-3 | NA | 18
CASSPRGVRSDSPQHF | TGTGCCAGCAGCCCGAGGGGGGTGCGAAGCGATTCGCCCCAGCATTTT | NA | TRBJ1-5 | TRBV7-8 | NA | 16
CASSLGPGLAGSTYNEQFF | TGTGCCAGCAGCTTGGGTCCAGGACTAGCGGGGTCAACCTACAATGAGCAGTTCTTC | TRBD2 | TRBJ2-1 | TRBV5-6 | NA | 19
CSVESRAGANVLTF | TGCAGCGTTGAATCTAGGGCTGGGGCCAACGTCCTGACTTTC | NA | TRBJ2-6 | TRBV29-1 | NA | 14
CASSLAWRTSGSVEQYF | TGTGCCAGCAGCCTCGCCTGGAGGACTAGCGGGAGCGTCGAGCAGTACTTC | TRBD2 | TRBJ2-7 | TRBV7-8 | NA | 17
CASSSPAIGNTIYF | TGTGCCAGCAGCTCCCCCGCCATTGGAAACACCATATATTTT | NA | TRBJ1-3 | TRBV5-8 | NA | 14
CASSLGQGVPQYF | TGTGCCAGCAGCTTAGGACAGGGGGTGCCCCAGTACTTC | TRBD1 | TRBJ2-5 | TRBV7-2 | NA | 13
CASSQTWAGRSGELFF | TGCGCCAGCAGTCAGACCTGGGCCGGGAGGAGTGGGGAGCTGTTTTTT | TRBD2 | TRBJ2-2 | TRBV4-3 | NA | 16
CASSFVAGETGELFF | TGTGCCAGCAGTTTCGTAGCGGGAGAAACTGGGGAGCTGTTTTTT | TRBD2 | TRBJ2-2 | TRBV6-6 | NA | 15
CASSPMVATDTQYF | TGTGCCAGCAGCCCCATGGTAGCTACAGATACGCAGTATTTT | NA | TRBJ2-3 | TRBV11-1 | NA | 14
CASSLQGANEKLFF | TGTGCCAGCAGCCTACAGGGGGCGAATGAAAAACTGTTTTTT | TRBD1 | TRBJ1-4 | TRBV6-6 | NA | 14
CASSEHRYRGPNEQFF | TGTGCCAGCAGTGAACATCGTTACAGGGGTCCCAATGAGCAGTTCTTC | TRBD1 | TRBJ2-1 | TRBV6-1 | NA | 16
CASSYSAGYGYTF | TGTGCCAGCAGTTACTCGGCGGGCTATGGCTACACCTTC | NA | TRBJ1-2 | TRBV28 | NA | 13
CASWWDNNLGAQYF | TGTGCCAGTTGGTGGGACAATAATTTAGGGGCGCAGTACTTC | NA | TRBJ2-7 | TRBV6-6 | NA | 14
CASSLTGLDSNQPQHF | TGTGCCAGCAGCTTGACAGGCCTTGATAGCAATCAGCCCCAGCATTTT | NA | TRBJ1-5 | TRBV5-6 | NA | 16
CASSFRQGGWDEQFF | TGTGCCAGCAGCTTTCGACAGGGAGGGTGGGATGAGCAGTTCTTC | NA | TRBJ2-1 | TRBV13 | NA | 15
CASLAAEVTGELFF | TGCGCCAGCTTGGCAGCAGAGGTGACCGGGGAGCTGTTTTTT | NA | TRBJ2-2 | TRBV23-1 | NA | 14
CSVEAQGSYEQYF | TGCAGCGTTGAAGCGCAGGGTTCCTACGAGCAGTACTTC | NA | TRBJ2-7 | TRBV29-1 | NA | 13
CASSDLQGTGYTF | TGTGCCAGCAGTGATCTCCAGGGGACAGGCTACACCTTC | NA | TRBJ1-2 | TRBV2 | many | 13
CASSHVEGAMNTEAFF | TGCGCCAGCAGCCACGTTGAGGGGGCAATGAACACTGAAGCTTTCTTT | TRBD1 | TRBJ1-1 | TRBV5-1 | NA | 16
CASGLSRNSEQYF | TGTGCTAGTGGTTTGTCCCGTAACTCCGAGCAGTACTTC | NA | TRBJ2-7 | TRBV12-5 | NA | 13
CASSPRQPAKNIQYF | TGTGCCAGTAGTCCACGACAGCCTGCCAAAAACATTCAGTACTTC | NA | TRBJ2-4 | TRBV19 | once | 15
CASSPLRDTGELFF | TGTGCCAGCAGCCCTCTCAGGGACACCGGGGAGCTGTTTTTT | NA | TRBJ2-2 | TRBV11-1 | NA | 14
CAISGGLGTEAFF | TGTGCCATCAGTGGGGGGTTGGGCACTGAAGCTTTCTTT | NA | TRBJ1-1 | TRBV10-3 | NA | 13
CASSPPQGARGDTQYF | TGTGCCAGCAGCCCGCCCCAGGGGGCACGGGGAGATACGCAGTATTTT | TRBD1 | TRBJ2-3 | TRBV7-2 | NA | 16
CASSSAVRAVRYGYTF | TGTGCCAGCAGCTCAGCGGTCAGGGCAGTTCGCTATGGCTACACCTTC | NA | TRBJ1-2 | TRBV7-2 | NA | 16
CASSYRGNTEAFF | TGTGCCAGCAGTTATCGGGGGAACACTGAAGCTTTCTTT | NA | TRBJ1-1 | TRBV7-6 | few | 13
CASSLLGGRELTEAFF | TGCGCCAGCAGCTTGCTCGGGGGGCGCGAGCTCACTGAAGCTTTCTTT | NA | TRBJ1-1 | TRBV5-1 | NA | 16
CASRGVRDEQYF | TGTGCTAGTAGGGGGGTCAGGGACGAGCAGTACTTC | NA | TRBJ2-7 | TRBV12-5 | NA | 12
CASSIGGLYEKLFF | TGTGCCAGCAGTATAGGGGGCTTGTATGAAAAACTGTTTTTT | TRBD1 | TRBJ1-4 | TRBV28 | once | 14
CASSLRSGAGGYTF | TGTGCCAGCAGTTTACGGTCAGGGGCTGGTGGCTACACCTTC | NA | TRBJ1-2 | TRBV27 | NA | 14
CASSSGGGRTYEQYF | TGTGCCAGCAGCTCAGGGGGGGGGCGAACCTACGAGCAGTACTTC | NA | TRBJ2-7 | TRBV7-9 | NA | 15
CASRPSGVQETQYF | TGTGCCAGCAGGCCATCAGGGGTCCAAGAGACCCAGTACTTC | NA | TRBJ2-5 | TRBV6-1 | NA | 14
CASRASGSAGELFF | TGTGCCAGCAGGGCTAGCGGGAGTGCCGGGGAGCTGTTTTTT | TRBD2 | TRBJ2-2 | TRBV27 | NA | 14
CASSLTRLAGSWETQYF | TGTGCCAGCAGCTTAACGCGACTAGCGGGTTCGTGGGAGACCCAGTACTTC | TRBD2 | TRBJ2-5 | TRBV7-2 | NA | 17
CASSVEDTQYF | TGTGCCAGCAGCGTAGAAGATACGCAGTATTTT | NA | TRBJ2-3 | TRBV9 | NA | 11
CASSDTTGRSGYTF | TGTGCCAGCAGCGATACGACAGGGAGGTCTGGCTACACCTTC | TRBD1 | TRBJ1-2 | TRBV7-8 | NA | 14
CASSATGGQGDTQYF | TGTGCCAGCAGTGCGACCGGGGGGCAGGGAGATACGCAGTATTTT | NA | TRBJ2-3 | TRBV7-9 | NA | 15
CASSVGNGPGLNTEAFF | TGTGCCAGCAGTGTGGGCAACGGCCCCGGGTTGAACACTGAAGCTTTCTTT | NA | TRBJ1-1 | TRBV2 | NA | 17
CATGAGPHLDYEQYF | TGTGCCACCGGGGCAGGGCCCCACCTTGACTACGAGCAGTACTTC | NA | TRBJ2-7 | TRBV15 | once | 15
CAWSAGEGYNEQFF | TGTGCCTGGAGCGCCGGGGAGGGCTACAATGAGCAGTTCTTC | TRBD2 | TRBJ2-1 | TRBV30 | NA | 14
CASSQPQGFFTDTQYF | TGTGCCAGCAGTCAGCCACAGGGATTTTTCACAGATACGCAGTATTTT | NA | TRBJ2-3 | TRBV28 | NA | 16
CASSLSQLGELFF | TGTGCCAGCAGCTTATCACAGCTCGGGGAGCTGTTTTTT | NA | TRBJ2-2 | TRBV28 | NA | 13
CATLRGRVYTGELFF | TGTGCCACCCTGCGCGGGAGGGTATACACCGGGGAGCTGTTTTTT | TRBD2 | TRBJ2-2 | TRBV6-1 | NA | 15
CASSPSGLAKNIQYF | TGCGCCAGCAGCCCCTCGGGCCTAGCCAAAAACATTCAGTACTTC | NA | TRBJ2-4 | TRBV5-1 | NA | 15
CASSYTPGVTEAFF | TGTGCCAGCAGTTACACCCCGGGAGTCACTGAAGCTTTCTTT | NA | TRBJ1-1 | TRBV6-6 | NA | 14
CASSLKGVGRDNEKLFF | TGCGCCAGCAGCCTCAAGGGTGTCGGTCGCGATAATGAAAAACTGTTTTTT | NA | TRBJ1-4 | TRBV4-1 | NA | 17
CSVEHRTNTGELFF | TGCAGCGTTGAGCACAGAACGAACACCGGGGAGCTGTTTTTT | NA | TRBJ2-2 | TRBV29-1 | NA | 14
CASSLDQGLETQYF | TGTGCCAGCAGCTTAGATCAGGGGCTAGAGACCCAGTACTTC | NA | TRBJ2-5 | TRBV11-2 | NA | 14
CAWSDRRARGHNEQFF | TGTGCCTGGAGTGACCGGAGGGCCCGGGGACACAATGAGCAGTTCTTC | NA | TRBJ2-1 | TRBV30 | NA | 16